The T cell receptor beta chain described here comes from a study of PD-1 blockade in classical Hodgkin lymphoma. Findings of the study overall: With respect to the repertoire differences, their causes, possibly disease activity or prior therapy, remain undefined. In newly diagnosed patients, baseline TCR diversity was reportedly below that of healthy donors. Significantly greater TCR diversity emerged by C4D1 in CD4+ cells but not CD8+ cells. Newly diagnosed patients had diversity similar to the baseline diversity of complete responders.

Every single patient, without exception, relapsed after autologous stem cell transplantation, and brentuximab vedotin exposure varied. The CDR3 is 15 amino acids. Germline CDR1 SGHTA, CDR2 FQGNSA. Trimming took 5 bases from V and 3 from J; bases not matched to a gene: 4. This clone has only a few counts. Its antigen is not identified. Profiled with immunoSEQ multiplex PCR; TCRdb holds only in-frame clones, not every one. The data show more than 90,000 clones, roughly four fifths seen once. This sample comprised peripheral blood mononuclear cells (PBMCs), obtained before the second cycle of nivolumab. The receptor was isolated from a human donor with classical Hodgkin lymphoma. V usage is TRBV7-2 and J usage is TRBJ2-4; 10 bases match TRBD2. The DNA of the CDR3 is TGTGCCAGCAGCCCTAGCGGGAGTAACAAAAACATTCAGTACTTC. The encoded protein is CASSPSGSNKNIQYF.